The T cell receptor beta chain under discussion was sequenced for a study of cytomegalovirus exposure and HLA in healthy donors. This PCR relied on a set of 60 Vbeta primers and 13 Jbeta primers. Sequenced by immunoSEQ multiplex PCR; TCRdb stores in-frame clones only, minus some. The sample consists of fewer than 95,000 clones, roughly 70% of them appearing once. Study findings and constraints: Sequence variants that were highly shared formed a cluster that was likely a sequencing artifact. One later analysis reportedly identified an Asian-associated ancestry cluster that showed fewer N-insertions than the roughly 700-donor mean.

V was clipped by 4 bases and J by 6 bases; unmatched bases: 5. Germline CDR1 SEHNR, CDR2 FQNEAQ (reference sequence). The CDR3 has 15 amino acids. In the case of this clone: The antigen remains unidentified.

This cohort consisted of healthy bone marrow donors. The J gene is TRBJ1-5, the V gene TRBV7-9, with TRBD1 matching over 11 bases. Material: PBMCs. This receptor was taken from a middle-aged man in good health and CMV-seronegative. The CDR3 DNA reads TGTGCCAGCAGCTCGGACAGGGGGCAAGGTCAGCCCCAGCATTTT. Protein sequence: CASSSDRGQGQPQHF.